These 4 T cell receptor beta chains came from one sample sequenced in a study of blood T cell repertoires in COVID-19. Sequencing used immunoSEQ multiplex PCR; TCRdb keeps in-frame clones, though not all of them. The data contain roughly 55,000 clones, 80% to 85% of them singletons. The sample consisted of peripheral blood. The receptors here all came from a woman aged 60 to 75 with acute or convalescent COVID-19.

V usage is TRBV19 and J usage is TRBJ1-6, with 8 bases identical to TRBD1. V lost 6 bases, J lost 5 bases, and 6 bases stayed unmatched. Germline CDR1 and CDR2: LNHDA and SQIVND (reference sequence). The length of the CDR3 is 15 residues. In nucleotides, the CDR3 is TGTGCCAGTAGAACCGGACAGGGCAATAATTCACCCCTCCACTTT. Amino acids: CASRTGQGNNSPLHF.

J is TRBJ1-2 and V is TRBV7-8, with TRBD1 matching over 7 bases. The junction had 9 bases not matched to a gene; V was cut back by 4 bases and J by 4 bases. The CDR3 has 15 amino acids. Germline V CDR1 and CDR2: SGHVS, FQNEAQ. CDR3 sequence reads: CASSSGTAGGYGYTF. The CDR3 nucleotides are TGTGCCAGCAGCTCAGGGACAGCCGGAGGCTATGGCTACACCTTC.

The chain recombines TRBV5-1 with TRBJ2-2; D is uncertain. CDR1 and CDR2 (germline): SGHRS, YFSETQ. The V end lost 1 base, the J end lost 7 bases, and 8 bases lay between the germline ends. The CDR3 totals 13 residues. The CDR3 region is CASSLIVYGELFF. The CDR3 coding sequence is TGCGCCAGCAGCTTGATTGTCTACGGGGAGCTGTTTTTT.

The chain recombines TRBV7-2 with TRBJ1-1; TRBD1 might be the D (6 bases). CDR1 SGHTA and CDR2 FQGNSA come from the germline V gene. There are 14 residues in the CDR3. The germline V and J ends were trimmed by 3 bases and 0 bases, with 8 bases remaining between them. CDR3 sequence: CASSFGQMNTEAFF. The CDR3 nucleotides read TGTGCCAGCAGCTTTGGACAGATGAACACTGAAGCTTTCTTT.